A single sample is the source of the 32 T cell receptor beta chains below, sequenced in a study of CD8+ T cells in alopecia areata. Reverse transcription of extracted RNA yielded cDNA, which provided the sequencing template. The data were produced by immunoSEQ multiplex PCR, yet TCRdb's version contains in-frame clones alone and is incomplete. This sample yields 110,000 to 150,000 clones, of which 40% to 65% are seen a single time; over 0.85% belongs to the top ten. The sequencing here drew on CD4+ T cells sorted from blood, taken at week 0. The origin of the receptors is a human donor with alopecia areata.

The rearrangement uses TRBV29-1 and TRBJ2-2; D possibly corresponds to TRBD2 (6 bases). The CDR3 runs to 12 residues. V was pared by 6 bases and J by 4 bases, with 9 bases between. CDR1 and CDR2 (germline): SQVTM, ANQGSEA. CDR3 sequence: CSVEGSTGELFF. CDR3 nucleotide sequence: TGCAGCGTGGAGGGTAGCACCGGGGAGCTGTTTTTT.

CDR3 protein: CAWSVPGGRTEAFF. The CDR3 coding sequence is TGTGCCTGGAGTGTACCGGGGGGGCGGACTGAAGCTTTCTTT. V usage is TRBV30 and J usage is TRBJ1-1; a possible D gene is TRBD1 (6 bases). Per germline, CDR1 GTSNPN and CDR2 SVGIG (reference sequence). The length of the CDR3 is 14 residues. Trimming removed 0 bases from V and 5 bases from J, with 13 bases in between.

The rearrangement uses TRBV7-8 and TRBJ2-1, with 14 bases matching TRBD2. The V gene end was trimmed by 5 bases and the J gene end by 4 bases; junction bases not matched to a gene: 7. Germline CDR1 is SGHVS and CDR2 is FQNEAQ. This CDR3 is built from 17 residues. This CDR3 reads CASSPRLAGGFYNEQFF. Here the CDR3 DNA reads TGTGCCAGCAGCCCTAGACTAGCGGGAGGGTTTTACAATGAGCAGTTCTTC.

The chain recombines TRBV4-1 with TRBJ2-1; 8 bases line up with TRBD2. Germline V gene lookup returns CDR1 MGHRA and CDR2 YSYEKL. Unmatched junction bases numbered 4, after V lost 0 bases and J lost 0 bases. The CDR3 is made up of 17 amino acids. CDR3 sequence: CASSQDSAGDSYNEQFF. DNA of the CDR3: TGCGCCAGCAGCCAAGATTCAGCGGGAGACTCCTACAATGAGCAGTTCTTC.

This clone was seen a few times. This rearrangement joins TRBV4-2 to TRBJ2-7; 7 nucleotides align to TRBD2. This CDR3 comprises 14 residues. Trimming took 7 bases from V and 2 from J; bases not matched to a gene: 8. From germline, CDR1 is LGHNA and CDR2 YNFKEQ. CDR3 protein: CASTPTSGAYEQYF. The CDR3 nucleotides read TGTGCCAGCACCCCCACGAGCGGGGCCTACGAGCAGTACTTC.

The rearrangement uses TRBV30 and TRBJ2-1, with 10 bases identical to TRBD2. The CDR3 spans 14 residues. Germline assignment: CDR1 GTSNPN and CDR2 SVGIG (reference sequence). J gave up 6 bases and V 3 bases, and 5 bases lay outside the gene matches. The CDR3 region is CAWSQLAGVNEQFF. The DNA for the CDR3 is TGTGCCTGGAGCCAGCTAGCGGGAGTCAATGAGCAGTTCTTC.

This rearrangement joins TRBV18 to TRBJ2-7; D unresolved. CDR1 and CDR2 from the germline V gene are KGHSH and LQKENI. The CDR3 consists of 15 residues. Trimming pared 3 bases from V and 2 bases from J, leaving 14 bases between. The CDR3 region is CASSPWTTKAYEQYF. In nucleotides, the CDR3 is TGTGCCAGCTCACCCTGGACGACAAAGGCCTACGAGCAGTACTTC.

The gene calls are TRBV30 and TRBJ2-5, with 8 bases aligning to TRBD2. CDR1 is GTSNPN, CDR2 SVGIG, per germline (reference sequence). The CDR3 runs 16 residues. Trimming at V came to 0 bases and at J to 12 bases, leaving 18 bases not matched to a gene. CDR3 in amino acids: CAWSVVGGRTQVNKYF. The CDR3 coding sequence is TGTGCCTGGAGTGTTGTAGGCGGGAGGACTCAGGTGAACAAGTACTTC.

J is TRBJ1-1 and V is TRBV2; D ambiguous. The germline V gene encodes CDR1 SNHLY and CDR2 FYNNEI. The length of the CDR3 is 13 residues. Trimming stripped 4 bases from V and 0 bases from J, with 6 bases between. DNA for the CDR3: TGTGCCAGCAGTGGAGGGTTGAACACTGAAGCTTTCTTT. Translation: CASSGGLNTEAFF.

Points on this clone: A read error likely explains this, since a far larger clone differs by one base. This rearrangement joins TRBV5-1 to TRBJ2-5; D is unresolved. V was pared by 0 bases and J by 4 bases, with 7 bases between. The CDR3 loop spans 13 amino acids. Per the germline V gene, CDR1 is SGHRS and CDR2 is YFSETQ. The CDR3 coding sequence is TGCGCCAGCAGCTTGGCCAGGCCAGAGACCCAGTACTTC. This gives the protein CASSLARPETQYF.

CDR3 sequence reads: CATSRDTGTGVLFRYF. As DNA, the CDR3 is TGTGCCACCAGCAGAGATACGGGGACAGGGGTTTTATTCCGGTACTTC. The rearrangement uses TRBV15 and TRBJ2-7; TRBD1 aligns across 10 bases. V dropped 0 bases and J dropped 12; count of bases not matched to a gene: 14. Germline V gene lookup returns CDR1 LNHNV and CDR2 YYDKDF (reference sequence). The CDR3 runs to 16 residues.

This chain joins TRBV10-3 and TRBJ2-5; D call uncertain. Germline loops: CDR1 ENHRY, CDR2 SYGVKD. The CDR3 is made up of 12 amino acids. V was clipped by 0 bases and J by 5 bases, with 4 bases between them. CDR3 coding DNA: TGTGCCATCAGTGAGTCGTCGGAGACCCAGTACTTC. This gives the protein CAISESSETQYF.

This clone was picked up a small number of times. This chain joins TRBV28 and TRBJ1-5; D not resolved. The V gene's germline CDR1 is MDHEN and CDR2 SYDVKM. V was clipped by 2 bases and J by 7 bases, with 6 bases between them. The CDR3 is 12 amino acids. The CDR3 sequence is CASSLAPQPQHF. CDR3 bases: TGTGCCAGCAGTTTAGCCCCCCAGCCCCAGCATTTT. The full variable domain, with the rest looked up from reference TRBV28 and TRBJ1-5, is DVKVTQSSRYLVKRTGEKVFLECVQDMDHENMFWYRQDPGLGLRLIYFSYDVKMKEKGDIPEGYSVSREKKERFSLILESASTNQTSMYLCASSLAPQPQHFGDGTRLSIL.

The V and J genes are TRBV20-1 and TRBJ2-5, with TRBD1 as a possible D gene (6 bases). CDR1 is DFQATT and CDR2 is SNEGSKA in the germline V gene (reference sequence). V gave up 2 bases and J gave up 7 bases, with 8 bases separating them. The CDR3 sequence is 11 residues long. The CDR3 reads CSARSRGTQYF. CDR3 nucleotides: TGCAGTGCTAGAAGCAGGGGGACCCAGTACTTC.

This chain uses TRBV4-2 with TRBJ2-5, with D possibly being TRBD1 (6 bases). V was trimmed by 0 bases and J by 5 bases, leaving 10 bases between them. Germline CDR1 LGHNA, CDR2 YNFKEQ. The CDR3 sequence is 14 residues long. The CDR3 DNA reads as TGTGCCAGCAGCCAAGATGGTCAGGGGGAGACCCAGTACTTC. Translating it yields CASSQDGQGETQYF.

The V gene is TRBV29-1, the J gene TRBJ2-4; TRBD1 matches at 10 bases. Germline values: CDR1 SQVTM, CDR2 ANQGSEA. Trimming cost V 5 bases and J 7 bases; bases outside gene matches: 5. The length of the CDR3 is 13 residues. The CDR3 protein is CSVMTGGGNIQYF. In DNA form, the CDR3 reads TGCAGCGTTATGACAGGGGGCGGGAACATTCAGTACTTC.

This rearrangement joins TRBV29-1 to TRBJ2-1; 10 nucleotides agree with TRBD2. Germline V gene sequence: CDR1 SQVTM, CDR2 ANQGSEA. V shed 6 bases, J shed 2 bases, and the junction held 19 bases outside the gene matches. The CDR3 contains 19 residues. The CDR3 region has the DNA TGCAGCGTAGCCCGCGGGAGGGGGAGCACTAGCGGGACCTACAATGAGCAGTTCTTC. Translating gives CSVARGRGSTSGTYNEQFF.

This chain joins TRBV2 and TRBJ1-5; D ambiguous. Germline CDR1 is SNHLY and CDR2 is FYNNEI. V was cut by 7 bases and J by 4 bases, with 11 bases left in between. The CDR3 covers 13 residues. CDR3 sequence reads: CASTGTSNQPQHF. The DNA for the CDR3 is TGTGCCAGCACTGGAACATCAAATCAGCCCCAGCATTTT.

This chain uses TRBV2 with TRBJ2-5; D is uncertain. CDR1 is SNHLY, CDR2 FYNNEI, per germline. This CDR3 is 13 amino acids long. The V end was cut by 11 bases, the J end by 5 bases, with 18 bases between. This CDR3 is CAGGRGPAETQYF. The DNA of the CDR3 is TGTGCCGGCGGACGCGGACCCGCCGAGACCCAGTACTTC.

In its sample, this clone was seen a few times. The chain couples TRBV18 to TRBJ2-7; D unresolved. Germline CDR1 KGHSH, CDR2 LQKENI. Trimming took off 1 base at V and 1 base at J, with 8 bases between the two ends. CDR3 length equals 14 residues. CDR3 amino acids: CASSPQDGSYEQYF. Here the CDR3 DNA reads TGTGCCAGCTCACCACAGGACGGATCCTACGAGCAGTACTTC.

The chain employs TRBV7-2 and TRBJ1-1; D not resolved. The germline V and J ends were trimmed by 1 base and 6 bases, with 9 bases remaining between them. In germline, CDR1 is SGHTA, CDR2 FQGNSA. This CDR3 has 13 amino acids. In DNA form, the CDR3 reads TGTGCCAGCAGCTTAGGCCCCACCGCTGAAGCTTTCTTT. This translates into CASSLGPTAEAFF.

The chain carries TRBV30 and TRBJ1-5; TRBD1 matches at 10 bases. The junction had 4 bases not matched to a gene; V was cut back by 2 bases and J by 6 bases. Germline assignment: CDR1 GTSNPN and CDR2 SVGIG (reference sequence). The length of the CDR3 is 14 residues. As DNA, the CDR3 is TGTGCCTGGAGTCAGGGACAGGGGTTTCAGCCCCAGCATTTT. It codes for CAWSQGQGFQPQHF. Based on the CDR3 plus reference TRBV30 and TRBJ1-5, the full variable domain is SQTIHQWPATLVQPVGSPLSLECTVEGTSNPNLYWYRQAAGRGLQLLFYSVGIGQISSEVPQNLSASRPQDRQFILSSKKLLLSDSGFYLCAWSQGQGFQPQHFGDGTRLSIL.

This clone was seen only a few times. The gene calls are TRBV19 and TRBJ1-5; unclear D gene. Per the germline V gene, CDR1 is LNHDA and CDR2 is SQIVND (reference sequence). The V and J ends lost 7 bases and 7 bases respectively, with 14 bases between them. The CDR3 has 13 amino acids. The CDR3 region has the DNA TGTGCCAGTACTCAGACGGGGTGGCAGCCCCAGCATTTT. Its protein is CASTQTGWQPQHF.

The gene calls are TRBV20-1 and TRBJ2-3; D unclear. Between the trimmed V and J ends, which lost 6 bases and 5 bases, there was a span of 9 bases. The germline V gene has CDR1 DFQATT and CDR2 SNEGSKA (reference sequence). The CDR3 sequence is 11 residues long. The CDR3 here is CSAAPRDTQYF. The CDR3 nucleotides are TGCAGTGCCGCCCCTAGAGATACGCAGTATTTT.

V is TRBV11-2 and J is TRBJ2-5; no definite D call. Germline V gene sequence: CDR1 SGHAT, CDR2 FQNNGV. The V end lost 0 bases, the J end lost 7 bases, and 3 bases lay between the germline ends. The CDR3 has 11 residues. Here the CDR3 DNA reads TGTGCCAGCAGCTTAGAAGGGACCCAGTACTTC. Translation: CASSLEGTQYF.

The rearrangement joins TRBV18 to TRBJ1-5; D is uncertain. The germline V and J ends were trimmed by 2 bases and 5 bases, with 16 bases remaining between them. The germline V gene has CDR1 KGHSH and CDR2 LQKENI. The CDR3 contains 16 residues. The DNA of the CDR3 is TGTGCCAGCTCACCAGTAAGCGACATAAACTATCAGCCCCAGCATTTT. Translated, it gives CASSPVSDINYQPQHF.

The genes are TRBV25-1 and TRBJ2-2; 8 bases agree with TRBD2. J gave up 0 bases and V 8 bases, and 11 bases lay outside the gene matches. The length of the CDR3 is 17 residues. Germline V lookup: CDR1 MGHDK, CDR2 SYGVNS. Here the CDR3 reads CASSNPGGYANTGELFF. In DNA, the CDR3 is TGTGCCAGCTCCAACCCGGGAGGGTATGCGAACACCGGGGAGCTGTTTTTT.

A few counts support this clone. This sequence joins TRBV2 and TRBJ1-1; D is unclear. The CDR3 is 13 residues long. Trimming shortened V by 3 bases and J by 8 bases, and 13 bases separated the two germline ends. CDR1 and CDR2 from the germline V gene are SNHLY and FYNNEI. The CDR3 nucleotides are TGTGCCAGCAGTGACTTGGGGATCGGGGAAGCTTTCTTT. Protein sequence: CASSDLGIGEAFF.

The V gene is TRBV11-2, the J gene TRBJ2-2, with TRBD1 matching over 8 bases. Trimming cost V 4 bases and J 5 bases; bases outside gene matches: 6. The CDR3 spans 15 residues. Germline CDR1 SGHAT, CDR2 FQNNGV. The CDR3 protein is CASSSRQGATGELFF. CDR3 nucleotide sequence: TGTGCCAGCAGCTCACGGCAGGGGGCAACCGGGGAGCTGTTTTTT.

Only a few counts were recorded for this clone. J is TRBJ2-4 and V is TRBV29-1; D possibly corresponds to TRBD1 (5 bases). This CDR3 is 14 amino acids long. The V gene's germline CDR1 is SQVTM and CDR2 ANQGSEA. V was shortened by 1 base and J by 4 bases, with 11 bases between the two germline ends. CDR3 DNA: TGCAGCGTTGAAGGTGGGGCAGGAAAAAACATTCAGTACTTC. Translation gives CSVEGGAGKNIQYF.

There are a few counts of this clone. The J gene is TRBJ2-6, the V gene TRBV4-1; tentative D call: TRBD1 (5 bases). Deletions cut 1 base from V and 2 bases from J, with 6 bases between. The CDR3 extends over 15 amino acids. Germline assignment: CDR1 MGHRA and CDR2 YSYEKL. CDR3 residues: CASSQVGAGANVLTF. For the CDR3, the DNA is TGCGCCAGCAGCCAAGTAGGGGCTGGGGCCAACGTCCTGACTTTC.

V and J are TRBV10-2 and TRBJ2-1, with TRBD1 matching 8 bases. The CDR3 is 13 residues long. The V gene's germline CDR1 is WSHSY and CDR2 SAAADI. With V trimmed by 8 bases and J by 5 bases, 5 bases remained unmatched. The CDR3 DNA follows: TGCGCCAGCTCGGGACAGGCTAACAATGAGCAGTTCTTC. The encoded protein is CASSGQANNEQFF.